This T cell receptor (beta chain) was obtained from a study of cytomegalovirus exposure and HLA in healthy donors. A multiplex PCR was run with 60 Vbeta primers and 13 Jbeta primers. The assay was immunoSEQ multiplex PCR, and TCRdb's table has in-frame clones only and misses some. The data contain under 200,000 clones, around 81% of them singletons. A remark on this clone: The antigen is undetermined.

V was clipped by 4 bases and J by 5 bases; unmatched bases: 8. There are 16 residues in the CDR3. Germline CDR1 is LGHNA and CDR2 is YSLEER. General study findings and limits: It was 150 to 200 TCR beta chains that were listed as cytomegalovirus-associated. Presence/absence analyses treated sequencing depth as roughly uniform across donors.

The source is a woman under 40 in good health and CMV-seropositive. V usage is TRBV4-3 and J usage is TRBJ2-5, with 12 nucleotides matching TRBD2. Sequenced sample: PBMCs. CDR3 region: CASSPWGLAGGETQYF. As DNA, the CDR3 is TGCGCCAGCAGCCCGTGGGGGCTAGCGGGAGGGGAGACCCAGTACTTC.